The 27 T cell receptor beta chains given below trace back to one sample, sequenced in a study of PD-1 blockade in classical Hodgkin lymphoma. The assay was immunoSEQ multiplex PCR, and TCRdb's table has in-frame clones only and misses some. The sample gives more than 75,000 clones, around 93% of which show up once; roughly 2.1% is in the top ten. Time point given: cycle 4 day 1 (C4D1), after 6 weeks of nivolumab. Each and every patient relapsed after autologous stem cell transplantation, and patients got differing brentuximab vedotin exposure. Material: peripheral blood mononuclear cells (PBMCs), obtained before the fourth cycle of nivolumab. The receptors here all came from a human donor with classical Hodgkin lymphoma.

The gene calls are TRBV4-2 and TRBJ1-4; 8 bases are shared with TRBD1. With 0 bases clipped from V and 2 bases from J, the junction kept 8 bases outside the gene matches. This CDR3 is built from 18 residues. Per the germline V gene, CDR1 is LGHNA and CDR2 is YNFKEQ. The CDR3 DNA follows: TGTGCCAGCAGCCAAGATCAAGGACAGGGTTCTACTAATGAAAAACTGTTTTTT. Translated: CASSQDQGQGSTNEKLFF.

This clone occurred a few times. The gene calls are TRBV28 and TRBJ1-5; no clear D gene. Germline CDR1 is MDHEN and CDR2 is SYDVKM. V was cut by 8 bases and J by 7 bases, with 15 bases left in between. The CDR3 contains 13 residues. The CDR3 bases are TGTGCCAGCGACGATGGGCCAAGGCAGCCCCAGCATTTT. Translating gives CASDDGPRQPQHF.

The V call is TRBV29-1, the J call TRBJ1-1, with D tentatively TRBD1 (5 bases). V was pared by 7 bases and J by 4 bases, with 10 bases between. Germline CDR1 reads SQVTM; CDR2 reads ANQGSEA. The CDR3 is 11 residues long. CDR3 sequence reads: CSAGHFTEAFF. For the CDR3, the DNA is TGCAGCGCCGGACACTTCACTGAAGCTTTCTTT. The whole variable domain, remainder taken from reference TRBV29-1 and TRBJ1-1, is SAVISQKPSRDICQRGTSLTIQCQVDSQVTMMFWYRQQPGQSLTLIATANQGSEATYESGFVIDKFPISRPNLTFSTLTVSNMSPEDSSIYLCSAGHFTEAFFGQGTRLTVV.

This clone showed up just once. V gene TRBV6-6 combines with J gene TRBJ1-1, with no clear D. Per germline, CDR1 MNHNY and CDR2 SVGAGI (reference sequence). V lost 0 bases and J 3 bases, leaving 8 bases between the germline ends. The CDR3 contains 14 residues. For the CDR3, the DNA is TGTGCCAGCAGTTACTCGCTAGGAGACACTGAAGCTTTCTTT. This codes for CASSYSLGDTEAFF.

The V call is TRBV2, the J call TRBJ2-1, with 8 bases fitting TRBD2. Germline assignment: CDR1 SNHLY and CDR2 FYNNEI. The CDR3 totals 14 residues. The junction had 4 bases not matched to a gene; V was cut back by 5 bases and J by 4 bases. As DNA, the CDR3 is TGTGCCAGCAGTCCTAGCGGGTCGTACAATGAGCAGTTCTTC. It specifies CASSPSGSYNEQFF. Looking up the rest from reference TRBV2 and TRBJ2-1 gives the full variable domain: EPEVTQTPSHQVTQMGQEVILRCVPISNHLYFYWYRQILGQKVEFLVSFYNNEISEKSEIFDDQFSVERPDGSNFTLKIRSTKLEDSAMYFCASSPSGSYNEQFFGPGTRLTVL.

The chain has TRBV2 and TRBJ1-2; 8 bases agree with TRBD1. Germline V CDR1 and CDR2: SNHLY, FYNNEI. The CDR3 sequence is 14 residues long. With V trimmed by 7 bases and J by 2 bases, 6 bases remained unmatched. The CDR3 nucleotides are TGTGCCAGCATGGGGACAGGCGGAAACTATGGCTACACCTTC. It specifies CASMGTGGNYGYTF.

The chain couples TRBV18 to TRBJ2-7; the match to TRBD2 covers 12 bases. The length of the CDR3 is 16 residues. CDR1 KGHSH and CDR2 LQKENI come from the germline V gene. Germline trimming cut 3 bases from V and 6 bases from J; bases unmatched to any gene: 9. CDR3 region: CASSPTTSGRKSEQYF. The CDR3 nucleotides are TGTGCCAGCTCACCCACAACTAGCGGGAGGAAGAGCGAGCAGTACTTC.

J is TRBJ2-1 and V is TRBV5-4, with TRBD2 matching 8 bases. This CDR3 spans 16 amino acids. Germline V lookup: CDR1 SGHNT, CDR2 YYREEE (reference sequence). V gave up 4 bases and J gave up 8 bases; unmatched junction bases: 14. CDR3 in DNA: TGTGCCAGCAGCCCCAACTCAGGCGGGAGGATGGATGAGCAGTTCTTC. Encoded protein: CASSPNSGGRMDEQFF. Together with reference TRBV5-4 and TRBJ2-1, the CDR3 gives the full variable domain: ETGVTQSPTHLIKTRGQQVTLRCSSQSGHNTVSWYQQALGQGPQFIFQYYREEENGRGNFPPRFSGLQFPNYSSELNVNALELDDSALYLCASSPNSGGRMDEQFFGPGTRLTVL.

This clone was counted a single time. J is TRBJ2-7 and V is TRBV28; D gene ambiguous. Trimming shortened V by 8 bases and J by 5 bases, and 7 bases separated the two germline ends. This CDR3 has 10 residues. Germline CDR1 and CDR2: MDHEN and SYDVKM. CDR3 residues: CASGLDEQYF. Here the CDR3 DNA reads TGTGCCAGCGGTCTGGACGAGCAGTACTTC.

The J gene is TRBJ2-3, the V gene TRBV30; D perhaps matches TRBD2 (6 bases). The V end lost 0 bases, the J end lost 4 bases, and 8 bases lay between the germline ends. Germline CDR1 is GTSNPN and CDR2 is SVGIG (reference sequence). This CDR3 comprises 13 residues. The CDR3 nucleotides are TGTGCCTGGAGTGTACTAGCAGCAGATACGCAGTATTTT. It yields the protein CAWSVLAADTQYF.

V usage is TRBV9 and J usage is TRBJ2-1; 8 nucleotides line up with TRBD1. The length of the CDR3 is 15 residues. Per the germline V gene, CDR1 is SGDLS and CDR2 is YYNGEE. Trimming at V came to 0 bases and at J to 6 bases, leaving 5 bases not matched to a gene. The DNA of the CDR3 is TGTGCCAGCAGCGTAGGACAGGGGAGCCTCAATGAGCAGTTCTTC. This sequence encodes CASSVGQGSLNEQFF.

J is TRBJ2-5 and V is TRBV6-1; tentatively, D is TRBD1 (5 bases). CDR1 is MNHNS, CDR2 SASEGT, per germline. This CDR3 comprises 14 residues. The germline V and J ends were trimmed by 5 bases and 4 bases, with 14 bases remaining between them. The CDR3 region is CASSTPGYGETQYF. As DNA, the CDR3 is TGTGCCAGCAGTACCCCAGGGTACGGAGAGACCCAGTACTTC.

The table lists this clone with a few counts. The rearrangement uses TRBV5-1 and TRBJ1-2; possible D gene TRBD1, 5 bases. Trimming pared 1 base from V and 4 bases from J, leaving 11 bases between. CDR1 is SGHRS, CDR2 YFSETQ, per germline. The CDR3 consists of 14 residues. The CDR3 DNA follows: TGCGCCAGCAGCTTGAGTGCCGGGACCTATGGCTACACCTTC. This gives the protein CASSLSAGTYGYTF.

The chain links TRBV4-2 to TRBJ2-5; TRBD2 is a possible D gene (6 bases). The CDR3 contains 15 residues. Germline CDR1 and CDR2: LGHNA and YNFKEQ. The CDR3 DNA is TGTGCAAGCGGGCTAGCGAGAACGGTCCAAGAGACCCAGTACTTC. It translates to CASGLARTVQETQYF.

The CDR3 DNA is TGTGCCAGCAGTGAACACGAAGCGGGAGTTGTTCCCTACGAGCAGTACTTC. Amino acids: CASSEHEAGVVPYEQYF. This chain joins TRBV6-1 and TRBJ2-7; TRBD2 matches at 8 bases. Germline CDR1 is MNHNS and CDR2 is SASEGT. V shed 2 bases and J 2 bases; nucleotides not matched to a gene: 11. The CDR3 is 17 residues long.

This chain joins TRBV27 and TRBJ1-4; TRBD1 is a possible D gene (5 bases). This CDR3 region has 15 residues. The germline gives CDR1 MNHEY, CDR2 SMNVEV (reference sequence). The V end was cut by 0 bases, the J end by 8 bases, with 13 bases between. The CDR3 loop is CASSLSSGLREKLFF. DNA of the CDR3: TGTGCCAGCAGTTTATCATCAGGGCTCAGGGAAAAACTGTTTTTT. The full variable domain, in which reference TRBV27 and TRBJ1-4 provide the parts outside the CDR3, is EAQVTQNPRYLITVTGKKLTVTCSQNMNHEYMSWYRQDPGLGLRQIYYSMNVEVTDKGDVPEGYKVSRKEKRNFPLILESPSPNQTSLYFCASSLSSGLREKLFFGSGTQLSVL.

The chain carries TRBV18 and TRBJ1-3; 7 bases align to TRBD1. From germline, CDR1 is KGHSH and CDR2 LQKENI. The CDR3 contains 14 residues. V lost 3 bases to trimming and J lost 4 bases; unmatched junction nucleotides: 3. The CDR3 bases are TGTGCCAGCTCACCTACAGGGGTCGGAAACACCATATATTTT. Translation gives CASSPTGVGNTIYF.

CDR3 nucleotides: TGTGCCAGCAGTTTGGGGGGGCGGGGCTACGAGCAGTACTTC. As protein: CASSLGGRGYEQYF. The V gene is TRBV27, the J gene TRBJ2-7, with D perhaps TRBD2 (7 bases). The CDR3 has 14 residues. V was cut by 3 bases and J by 3 bases, with 12 bases left in between. Germline V gene lookup returns CDR1 MNHEY and CDR2 SMNVEV (reference sequence).

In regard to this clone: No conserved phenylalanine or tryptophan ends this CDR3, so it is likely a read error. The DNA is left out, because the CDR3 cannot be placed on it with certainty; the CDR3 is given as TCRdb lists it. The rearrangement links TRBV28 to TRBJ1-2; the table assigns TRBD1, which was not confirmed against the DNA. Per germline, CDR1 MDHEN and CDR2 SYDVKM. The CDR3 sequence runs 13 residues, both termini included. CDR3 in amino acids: CASSLALGTGGVI.

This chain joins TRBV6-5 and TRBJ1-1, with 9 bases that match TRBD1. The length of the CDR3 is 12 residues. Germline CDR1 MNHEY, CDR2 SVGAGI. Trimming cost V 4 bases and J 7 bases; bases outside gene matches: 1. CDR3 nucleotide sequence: TGTGCCAGCAGTTCGACAGGGGGTGAAGCTTTCTTT. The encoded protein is CASSSTGGEAFF.

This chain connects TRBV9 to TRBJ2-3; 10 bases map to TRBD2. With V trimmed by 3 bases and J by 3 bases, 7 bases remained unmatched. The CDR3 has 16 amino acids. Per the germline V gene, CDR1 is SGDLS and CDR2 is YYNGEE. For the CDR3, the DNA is TGTGCCAGCAGCGCCCCAGCGGGGGGGGGTACAGATACGCAGTATTTT. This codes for CASSAPAGGGTDTQYF.

CDR3 bases: TGTGCCAGCAGCGGGACAGGGGGCTGGGCGGGAGCGTCCTACGAGCAGTACTTC. Protein product: CASSGTGGWAGASYEQYF. The V call is TRBV5-4, the J call TRBJ2-7; 12 nucleotides agree with TRBD1. The germline V gene encodes CDR1 SGHNT and CDR2 YYREEE (reference sequence). The V segment lost 4 bases and the J segment 1 base; nucleotides outside the gene matches: 12. The CDR3 covers 18 residues.

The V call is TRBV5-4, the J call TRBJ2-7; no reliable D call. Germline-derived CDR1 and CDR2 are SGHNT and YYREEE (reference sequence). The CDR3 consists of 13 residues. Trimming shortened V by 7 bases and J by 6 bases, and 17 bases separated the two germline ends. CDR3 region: CASRRSEGGEQYF. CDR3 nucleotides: TGTGCCAGCCGAAGAAGCGAAGGTGGCGAGCAGTACTTC.

CDR3 bases: TGTGCCAGCAGCTGGCGGGAGTTGCGCAATGAGCAGTTCTTC. Translation gives CASSWRELRNEQFF. The chain employs TRBV7-9 and TRBJ2-1; 7 nucleotides agree with TRBD2. The CDR3 totals 14 residues. The V segment lost 4 bases and the J segment 6 bases; nucleotides outside the gene matches: 6. Germline assignment: CDR1 SEHNR and CDR2 FQNEAQ (reference sequence).

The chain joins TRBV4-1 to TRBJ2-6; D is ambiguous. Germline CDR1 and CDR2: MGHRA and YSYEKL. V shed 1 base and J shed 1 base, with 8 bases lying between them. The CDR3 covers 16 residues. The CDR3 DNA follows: TGCGCCAGCAGCCAAGGGACCAGGTCTGGGGCCAACGTCCTGACTTTC. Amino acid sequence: CASSQGTRSGANVLTF.

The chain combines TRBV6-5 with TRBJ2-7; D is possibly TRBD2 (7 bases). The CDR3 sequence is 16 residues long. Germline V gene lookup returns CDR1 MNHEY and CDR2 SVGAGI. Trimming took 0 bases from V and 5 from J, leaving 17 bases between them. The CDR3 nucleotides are TGTGCCAGCAGTTACTCGAGAGGGGGGGCAGGGGACGAGCAGTACTTC. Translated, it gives CASSYSRGGAGDEQYF.

The CDR3 nucleotides read TGTGCCAGTTCACTCAGGGGTAACTATGGCTACACCTTC. It specifies CASSLRGNYGYTF. V is TRBV19 and J is TRBJ1-2; possible D gene TRBD1, 6 bases. V lost 8 bases to trimming and J lost 1 base, with 11 bases between them. Germline CDR1 and CDR2: LNHDA and SQIVND (reference sequence). The CDR3 is 13 residues long.